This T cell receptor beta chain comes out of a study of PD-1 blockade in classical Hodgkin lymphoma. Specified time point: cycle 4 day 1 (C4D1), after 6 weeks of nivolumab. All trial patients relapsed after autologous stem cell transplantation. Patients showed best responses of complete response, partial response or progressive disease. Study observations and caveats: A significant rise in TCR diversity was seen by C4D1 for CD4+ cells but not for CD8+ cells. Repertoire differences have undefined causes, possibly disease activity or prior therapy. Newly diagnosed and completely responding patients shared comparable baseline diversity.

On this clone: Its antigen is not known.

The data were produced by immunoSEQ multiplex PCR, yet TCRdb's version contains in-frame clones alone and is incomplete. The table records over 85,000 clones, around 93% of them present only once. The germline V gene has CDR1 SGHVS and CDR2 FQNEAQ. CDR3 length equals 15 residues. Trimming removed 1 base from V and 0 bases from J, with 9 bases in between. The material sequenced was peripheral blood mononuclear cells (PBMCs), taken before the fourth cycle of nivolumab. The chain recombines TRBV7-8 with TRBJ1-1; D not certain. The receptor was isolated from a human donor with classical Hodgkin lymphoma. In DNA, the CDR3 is TGTGCCAGCAGCTTAGTACTCGTCATGAACACTGAAGCTTTCTTT. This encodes CASSLVLVMNTEAFF.